The 3 T cell receptor beta chains in this list originate from one sample, sequenced in a study of patients and donors after allogeneic stem cell transplantation. TCRdb called the RT-PCR reads again in MiXCR, with one record for every CDR3 protein. The repertoire holds approximately 200,000 distinct CDR3 sequences, with less than 45% as singletons. The sequenced sample was blood, either unsorted or a sorted T cell fraction (not recorded which). The receptors stem from a human donor who was either an allogeneic HSCT recipient or a stem cell or donor lymphocyte infusion donor (not recorded which). It is not recorded whose cells these are; they may come from a transplant donor.

The chain combines TRBV29-1 with TRBJ2-1; D may match TRBD1 or TRBD2 (5 bases each). V was clipped by 7 bases and J by 8 bases, with 18 bases between them. Germline V gene data show CDR1 as SQVTM and CDR2 as ANQGSEA. The CDR3 is 13 amino acids. CDR3 amino acids: CSGGSDRAYEQFF. The CDR3 bases are TGCAGCGGCGGGTCTGACAGAGCCTATGAGCAGTTCTTC.

The chain uses TRBV30 and TRBJ1-5; a weak D match, TRBD1 (5 bases). The CDR3 runs 14 residues. In germline, CDR1 is GTSNPN, CDR2 SVGIG (reference sequence). Trimming left V 5 bases short and J 3 bases short, with 14 bases between. The CDR3 bases are TGTGCCTGGGCCCCCGGGGCCAACAATCAGCCCCAGCATTTT. Amino acids: CAWAPGANNQPQHF.

This clonotype was seen a handful of times. The chain links TRBV7-3 to TRBJ2-1, with 11 bases matching TRBD2. The CDR3 is made up of 16 amino acids. Germline V gene data show CDR1 as SGHTA and CDR2 as FQGTGA. V gave up 5 bases and J gave up 11 bases; unmatched junction bases: 14. The CDR3 loop reads CASSPMTSGATLKQFF. In nucleotides, the CDR3 is TGTGCCAGCAGCCCAATGACTAGCGGGGCAACTTTAAAGCAGTTCTTC.